This section outlines one T cell receptor (beta chain) sequence together with its context. This specimen belongs to a study of T cell responses to AZD1222 COVID-19 vaccine. TCRdb's table, derived via immunoSEQ multiplex PCR, lists solely in-frame clones and lacks some. Here the sample spans some 120,000 clones, 92% being singletons. Per germline, CDR1 SGHTA and CDR2 FQGNSA. Deletions cut 2 bases from V and 4 bases from J, with 11 bases between. The CDR3 runs to 14 residues. This TCR derives from an adult who received the AZD1222 COVID-19 vaccine. The sample in question was peripheral blood, obtained 28 days after the second AZD1222 dose. The chain carries TRBV7-2 and TRBJ1-2; D is undetermined. The CDR3, as DNA: TGTGCCAGCAGCTTACATAACGGAGCCTATGGCTACACCTTC. Residues: CASSLHNGAYGYTF.